This T cell receptor beta chain was identified in a study of CD8 T cells in Susac syndrome. A quantity of about 0.45 to 1 ug RNA underwent reverse transcription using random hexamers. TCRdb re-derived calls from the immunoSEQ multiplex PCR reads in MiXCR, one entry per CDR3 protein. Counted here are approximately 220,000 distinct CDR3 sequences, about 93% occurring once; the ten biggest clones make up around 0.14%. The germline V gene has CDR1 ENHRY and CDR2 SYGVKD. Trimming took off 4 bases at V and 3 bases at J, with 14 bases between the two ends. The CDR3 has 15 residues. High-throughput TCR beta sequencing covered peripheral CD8+ and CD4+ T cells.

This chain links TRBV10-3 with TRBJ2-3, with a weak D call TRBD1 (6 bases). The TCR sequence derives from a human donor with multiple sclerosis. Sequenced: CD8+ T cells from PBMCs. CDR3 sequence (DNA): TGTGCCATCAGTGGAACGGACAGTGCTACAGATACGCAGTATTTT. Translated, it gives CAISGTDSATDTQYF.